The clone carrying this T cell receptor (beta chain) has ten or more counts. Germline CDR1 and CDR2: LGHNT and FRNRAP. V trimming: 6 bases; J trimming: 3 bases; junction bases outside the gene matches: 4. The CDR3 loop spans 13 amino acids. The data stem from a study of identical twins. cDNA molecules carried unique molecular identifiers, and template switching added a universal primer site. From the 5' RACE reads, TCRdb called clonotypes with MiXCR, one entry per CDR3 protein. The sample comprises some 630,000 distinct CDR3 sequences, around 7.4% of which are singletons, and less than 2% rests with the top ten. The data were also submitted as part of a second study, on yellow fever vaccine responses in identical twins. Per that study: Twins' vaccine T cell responses reportedly seemed partly convergent and partly personalized.

Material for sequencing was PBMCs. This TCR derives from a woman between 18 and 29 years old in good health. This chain connects TRBV12-5 to TRBJ2-5; 7 bases map to TRBD2. The CDR3 loop reads CASGGGPKETQYF. As DNA, the CDR3 is TGTGCTAGTGGGGGAGGGCCGAAAGAGACCCAGTACTTC.